This T cell receptor (beta chain) was profiled in a study of T cells in Graves' hyperthyroidism and ophthalmopathy. Amplification yielded TCR beta CDR3 regions, with RNA transcripts as the source. Carried out on the TCR CDR3, a first-round RT-PCR used the HTBI primer set. TCRdb called the multiplex PCR reads again in MiXCR, with one record for every CDR3 protein. Of 650,000 to 800,000 distinct CDR3 sequences listed, roughly 45% were seen once; the top ten hold approximately 7.2%. Only a few counts were recorded for this clonotype. The CDR3 spans 14 residues. With 3 bases removed from V and 3 bases from J, the gap between germline ends came to 11 bases.

What was sequenced was peripheral blood or thyroid tissue (not recorded which). The TCR comes from an adult man with Graves' disease, either hyperthyroidism or ophthalmopathy (not recorded which). The rearrangement links TRBV12-3 or TRBV12-4 to TRBJ1-1, with a tentative D call TRBD1 (5 bases). The CDR3 DNA follows: TGTGCCAGCAGTTTGGGGGTAGGCTACACTGAAGCTTTCTTT. Translated, it gives CASSLGVGYTEAFF.